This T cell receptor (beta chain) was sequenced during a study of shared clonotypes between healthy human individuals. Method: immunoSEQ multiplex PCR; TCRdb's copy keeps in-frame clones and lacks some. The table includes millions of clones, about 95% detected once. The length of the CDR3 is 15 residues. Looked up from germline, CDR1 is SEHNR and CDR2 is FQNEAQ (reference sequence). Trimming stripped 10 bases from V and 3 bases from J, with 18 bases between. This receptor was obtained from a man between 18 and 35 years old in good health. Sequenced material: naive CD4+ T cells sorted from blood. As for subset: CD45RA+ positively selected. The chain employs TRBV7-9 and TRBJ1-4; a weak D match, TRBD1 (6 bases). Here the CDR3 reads CATTGVNRANEKLFF. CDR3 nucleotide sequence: TGTGCCACGACTGGCGTCAACAGGGCTAATGAAAAACTGTTTTTT.